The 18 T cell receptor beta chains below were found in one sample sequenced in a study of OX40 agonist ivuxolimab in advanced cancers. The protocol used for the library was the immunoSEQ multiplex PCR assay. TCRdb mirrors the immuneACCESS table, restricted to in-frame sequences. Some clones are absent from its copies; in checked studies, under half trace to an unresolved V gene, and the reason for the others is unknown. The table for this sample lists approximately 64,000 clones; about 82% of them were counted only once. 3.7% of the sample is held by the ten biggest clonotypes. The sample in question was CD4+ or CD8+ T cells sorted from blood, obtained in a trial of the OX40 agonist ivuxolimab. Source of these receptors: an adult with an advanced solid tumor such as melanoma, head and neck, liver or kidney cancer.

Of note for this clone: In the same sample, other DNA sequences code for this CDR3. The CDR3 DNA sequence: TGTGCCAGCAGCGTAGGGGGGGGGAGGGCCTACGAGCAGTACTTC. This gives the protein CASSVGGGRAYEQYF. The V gene is TRBV9, the J gene TRBJ2-7, with 7 bases identical to TRBD2. The germline gives CDR1 SGDLS, CDR2 YYNGEE. The junction had 5 bases not matched to a gene; V was cut back by 0 bases and J by 2 bases. CDR3 length equals 15 residues.

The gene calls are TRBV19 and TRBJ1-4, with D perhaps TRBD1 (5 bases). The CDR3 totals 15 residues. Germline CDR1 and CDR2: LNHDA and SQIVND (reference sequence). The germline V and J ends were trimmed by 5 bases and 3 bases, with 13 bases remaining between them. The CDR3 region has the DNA TGTGCCAGTAGTCCCCGGGACGGTTCTAATGAAAAACTGTTTTTT. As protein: CASSPRDGSNEKLFF.

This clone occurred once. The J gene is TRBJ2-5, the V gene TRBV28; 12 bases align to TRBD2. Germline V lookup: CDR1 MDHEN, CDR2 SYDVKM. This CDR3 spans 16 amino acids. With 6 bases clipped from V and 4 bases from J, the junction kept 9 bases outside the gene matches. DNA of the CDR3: TGTGCCAGCAGGTTCGCGGGACTAGCGGGTCGAGAGACCCAGTACTTC. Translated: CASRFAGLAGRETQYF.

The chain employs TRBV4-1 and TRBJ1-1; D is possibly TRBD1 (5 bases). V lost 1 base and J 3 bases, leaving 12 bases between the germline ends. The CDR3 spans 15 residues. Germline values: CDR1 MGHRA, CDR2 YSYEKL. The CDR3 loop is CASSQVAGSDTEAFF. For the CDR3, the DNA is TGCGCCAGCAGCCAAGTCGCAGGGTCCGACACTGAAGCTTTCTTT.

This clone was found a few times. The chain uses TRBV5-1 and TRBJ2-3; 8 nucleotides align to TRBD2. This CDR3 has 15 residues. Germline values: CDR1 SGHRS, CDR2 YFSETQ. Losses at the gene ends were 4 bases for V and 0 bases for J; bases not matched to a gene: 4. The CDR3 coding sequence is TGCGCCAGCAGCGGGGGGACTAGTAGCACAGATACGCAGTATTTT. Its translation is CASSGGTSSTDTQYF.

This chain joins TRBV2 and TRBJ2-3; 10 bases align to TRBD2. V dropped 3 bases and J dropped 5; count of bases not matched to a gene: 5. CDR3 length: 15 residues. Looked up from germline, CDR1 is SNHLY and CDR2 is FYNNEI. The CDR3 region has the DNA TGTGCCAGCAGTGACAGCGGGAGGGCCCTAGATACGCAGTATTTT. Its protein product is CASSDSGRALDTQYF.

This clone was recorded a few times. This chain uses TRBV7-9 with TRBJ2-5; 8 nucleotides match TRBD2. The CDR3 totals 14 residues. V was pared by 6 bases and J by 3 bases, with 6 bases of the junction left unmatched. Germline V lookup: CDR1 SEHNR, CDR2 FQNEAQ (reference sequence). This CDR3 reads CASRSPGGEETQYF. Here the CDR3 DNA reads TGTGCCAGCAGAAGCCCGGGGGGGGAAGAGACCCAGTACTTC.

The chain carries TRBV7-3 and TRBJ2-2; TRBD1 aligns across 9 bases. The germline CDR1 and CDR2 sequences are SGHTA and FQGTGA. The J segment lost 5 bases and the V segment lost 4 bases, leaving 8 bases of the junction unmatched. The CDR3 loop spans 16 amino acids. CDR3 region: CASSSPGTGWTGELFF. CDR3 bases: TGTGCCAGCAGCTCCCCGGGGACAGGGTGGACCGGGGAGCTGTTTTTT.

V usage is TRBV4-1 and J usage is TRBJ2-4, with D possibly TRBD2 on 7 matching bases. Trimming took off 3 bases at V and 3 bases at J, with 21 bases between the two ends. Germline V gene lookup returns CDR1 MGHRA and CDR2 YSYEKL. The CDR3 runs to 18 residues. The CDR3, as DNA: TGCGCCAGCAGCCACCTCAGGGGTTTGACGGGAGGCAAAAACATTCAGTACTTC. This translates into CASSHLRGLTGGKNIQYF.

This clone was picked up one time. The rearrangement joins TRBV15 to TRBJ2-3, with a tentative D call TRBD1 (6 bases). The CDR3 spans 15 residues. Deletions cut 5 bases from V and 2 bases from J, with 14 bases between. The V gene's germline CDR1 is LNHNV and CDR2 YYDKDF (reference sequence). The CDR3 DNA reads TGTGCCACCAGCGGAACAGGGATGTACACAGATACGCAGTATTTT. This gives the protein CATSGTGMYTDTQYF.

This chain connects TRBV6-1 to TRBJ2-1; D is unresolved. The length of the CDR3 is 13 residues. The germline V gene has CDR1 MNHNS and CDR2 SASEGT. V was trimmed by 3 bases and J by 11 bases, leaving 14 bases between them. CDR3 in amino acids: CASSDTMTSKQFF. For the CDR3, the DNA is TGTGCCAGCAGTGACACGATGACTTCCAAGCAGTTCTTC.

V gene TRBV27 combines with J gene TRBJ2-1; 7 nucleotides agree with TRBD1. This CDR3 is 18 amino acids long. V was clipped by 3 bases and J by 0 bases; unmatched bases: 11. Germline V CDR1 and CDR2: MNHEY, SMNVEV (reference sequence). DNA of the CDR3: TGTGCCAGCAGTTTTCTTCCGGGACAGACGAGCTCCTACAATGAGCAGTTCTTC. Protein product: CASSFLPGQTSSYNEQFF.

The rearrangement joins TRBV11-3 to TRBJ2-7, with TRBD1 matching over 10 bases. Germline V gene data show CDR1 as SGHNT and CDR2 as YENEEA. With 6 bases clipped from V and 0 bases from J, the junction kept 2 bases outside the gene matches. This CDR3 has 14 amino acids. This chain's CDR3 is CASSGTGVSYEQYF. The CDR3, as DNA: TGTGCCAGCAGTGGGACAGGGGTCTCCTACGAGCAGTACTTC. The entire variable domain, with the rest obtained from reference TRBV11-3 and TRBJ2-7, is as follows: EAGVVQSPRYKIIEKKQPVAFWCNPISGHNTLYWYLQNLGQGPELLIRYENEEAVDDSQLPKDRFSAERLKGVDSTLKIQPAELGDSAVYLCASSGTGVSYEQYFGPGTRLTVT.

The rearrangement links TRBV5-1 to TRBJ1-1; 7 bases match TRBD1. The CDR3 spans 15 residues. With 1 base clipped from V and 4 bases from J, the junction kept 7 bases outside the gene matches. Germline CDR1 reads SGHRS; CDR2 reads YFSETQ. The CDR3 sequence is CASSLSEGAATEAFF. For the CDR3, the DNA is TGCGCCAGCAGCTTGAGCGAGGGGGCCGCCACTGAAGCTTTCTTT.

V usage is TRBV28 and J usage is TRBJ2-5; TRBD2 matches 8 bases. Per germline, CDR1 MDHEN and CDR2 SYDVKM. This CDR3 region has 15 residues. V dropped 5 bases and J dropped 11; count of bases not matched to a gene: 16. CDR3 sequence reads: CASSPWAGGTYDQYF. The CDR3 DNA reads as TGTGCCAGCAGTCCCTGGGCGGGAGGAACCTACGATCAGTACTTC. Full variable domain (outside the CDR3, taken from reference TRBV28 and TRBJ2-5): DVKVTQSSRYLVKRTGEKVFLECVQDMDHENMFWYRQDPGLGLRLIYFSYDVKMKEKGDIPEGYSVSREKKERFSLILESASTNQTSMYLCASSPWAGGTYDQYFGPGTRLLVL.

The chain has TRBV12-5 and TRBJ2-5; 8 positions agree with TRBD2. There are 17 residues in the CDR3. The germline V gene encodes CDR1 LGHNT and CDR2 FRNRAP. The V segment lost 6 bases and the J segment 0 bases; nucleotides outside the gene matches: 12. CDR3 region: CASGPGGSGKYQETQYF. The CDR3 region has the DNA TGTGCTAGTGGCCCCGGGGGTAGCGGGAAGTACCAAGAGACCCAGTACTTC.

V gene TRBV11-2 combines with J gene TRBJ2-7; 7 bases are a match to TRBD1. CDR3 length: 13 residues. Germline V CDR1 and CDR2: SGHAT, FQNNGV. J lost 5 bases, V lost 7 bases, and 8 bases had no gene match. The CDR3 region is CASTTRDRHEQYF. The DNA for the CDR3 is TGTGCCAGCACTACACGGGACAGACACGAGCAGTACTTC.

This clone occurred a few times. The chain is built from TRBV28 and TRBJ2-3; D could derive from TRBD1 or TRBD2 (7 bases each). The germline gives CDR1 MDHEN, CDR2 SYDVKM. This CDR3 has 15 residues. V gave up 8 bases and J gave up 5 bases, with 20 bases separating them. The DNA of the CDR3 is TGTGCCAGCTCAGCGGGGACAGCCCTCATAGATACGCAGTATTTT. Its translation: CASSAGTALIDTQYF.